The 10 T cell receptor beta chains reported below all come from one sample, sequenced in a study of blood T cell repertoires in COVID-19. The repertoire was sequenced with immunoSEQ multiplex PCR; TCRdb's copy has only in-frame clones and lacks some. The repertoire consists of roughly 170,000 clones, with 70% to 90% occurring once and the leading ten covering 7.5% to 8%. The sequenced sample consisted of peripheral blood. These receptors were taken from a man aged 35-49 years who had recovered from COVID-19.

The rearrangement links TRBV10-3 to TRBJ1-6, with 7 nucleotides matching TRBD1. CDR1 is ENHRY and CDR2 is SYGVKD in the germline V gene. This CDR3 has 12 amino acids. The CDR3 region has the DNA TGTGCGACAGGGCACGATAATTCACCCCTCCACTTT. Translated, it gives CATGHDNSPLHF.

Only a few counts were recorded for this clone. The rearrangement uses TRBV4-3 and TRBJ2-3; TRBD1 aligns across 7 bases. The CDR3 sequence is 14 residues long. Germline assignment: CDR1 LGHNA and CDR2 YSLEER. Trimming cost V 4 bases and J 2 bases; bases outside gene matches: 3. CDR3 sequence: CASSRQGNTDTQYF. CDR3 DNA sequence: TGCGCCAGCAGCCGACAGGGCAACACAGATACGCAGTATTTT.

This clone was counted once. The rearrangement uses TRBV5-5 and TRBJ2-2; 12 bases are shared with TRBD1. The V and J ends lost 7 bases and 1 base, in that order; junction bases with no gene match: 17. The CDR3 totals 20 residues. Germline-derived CDR1 and CDR2 are SGHKS and YYEKEE (reference sequence). This chain's CDR3 is CASRSTWDRGLRLNTGELFF. CDR3 nucleotides: TGTGCCAGCCGATCCACCTGGGACAGGGGGCTAAGATTGAACACCGGGGAGCTGTTTTTT.

The rearrangement joins TRBV11-2 to TRBJ1-1; D might be TRBD1 (6 bases). This CDR3 has 15 amino acids. Trimming took 7 bases from V and 7 from J, leaving 22 bases between them. Looked up from germline, CDR1 is SGHAT and CDR2 is FQNNGV. The CDR3 DNA reads as TGTGCCAGCAACAGAAACAGGGTCGGGTTAAATGAAGCTTTCTTT. It codes for CASNRNRVGLNEAFF.

V usage is TRBV21-1 and J usage is TRBJ1-4; the D segment call TRBD1 is taken from the table without a DNA check. TRBV21-1 constitutes a pseudogene. The CDR3 runs to 14 residues. The CDR3 DNA reads TGTGCCAGCAGCACGGGACAGGGAAATGAAAAACTGTTTTTT. Its protein is CASSTGQGNEKLFF.

The rearrangement uses TRBV9 and TRBJ2-3; no definite D call. The CDR3 spans 13 residues. The germline V gene has CDR1 SGDLS and CDR2 YYNGEE. Trimming pared 4 bases from V and 1 base from J, leaving 7 bases between. CDR3 nucleotides: TGTGCCAGCAGCCCCCAGGGCACAGATACGCAGTATTTT. This sequence encodes CASSPQGTDTQYF.

This chain links TRBV3-1 (or the pseudogene TRBV3-2) with TRBJ2-7; 11 bases match TRBD2. The CDR3 totals 20 residues. CDR1 is LGHDT, CDR2 YNNKEL, per germline (reference sequence). V shed 1 base, J shed 2 bases, and the junction held 16 bases outside the gene matches. For the CDR3, the DNA is TGTGCCAGCAGCCAAGGAGTAGCGGGAGGGCCGGGCATAAGCCCCTACGAGCAGTACTTC. Protein product: CASSQGVAGGPGISPYEQYF.

The sample holds a few counts of this clone. The chain is built from TRBV9 and TRBJ2-6; D possibly corresponds to TRBD1 (5 bases). Per germline, CDR1 SGDLS and CDR2 YYNGEE. Between the trimmed V and J ends, which lost 3 bases and 3 bases, there was a span of 19 bases. The CDR3 is 18 amino acids. The CDR3: CASSEGLGISLGANVLTF. The CDR3 region has the DNA TGTGCCAGCAGCGAGGGGTTAGGGATTAGTCTTGGGGCCAACGTCCTGACTTTC.

This chain joins TRBV12-3 or TRBV12-4 and TRBJ2-7; no clear D gene. The V end lost 7 bases, the J end lost 3 bases, and 7 bases lay between the germline ends. The CDR3 covers 11 residues. The CDR3 region has the DNA TGTGCCAGCATGAAGCTCTACGAGCAGTACTTC. It specifies CASMKLYEQYF.

The chain has TRBV27 and TRBJ2-2; 8 positions agree with TRBD2. The V and J ends lost 6 bases and 1 base, in that order; junction bases with no gene match: 10. Germline lookup yields CDR1 MNHEY and CDR2 SMNVEV (reference sequence). CDR3 length: 17 amino acids. The CDR3: CASRPWRLAGNTGELFF. The CDR3 DNA sequence: TGTGCCAGCAGGCCCTGGAGGCTAGCGGGGAACACCGGGGAGCTGTTTTTT.